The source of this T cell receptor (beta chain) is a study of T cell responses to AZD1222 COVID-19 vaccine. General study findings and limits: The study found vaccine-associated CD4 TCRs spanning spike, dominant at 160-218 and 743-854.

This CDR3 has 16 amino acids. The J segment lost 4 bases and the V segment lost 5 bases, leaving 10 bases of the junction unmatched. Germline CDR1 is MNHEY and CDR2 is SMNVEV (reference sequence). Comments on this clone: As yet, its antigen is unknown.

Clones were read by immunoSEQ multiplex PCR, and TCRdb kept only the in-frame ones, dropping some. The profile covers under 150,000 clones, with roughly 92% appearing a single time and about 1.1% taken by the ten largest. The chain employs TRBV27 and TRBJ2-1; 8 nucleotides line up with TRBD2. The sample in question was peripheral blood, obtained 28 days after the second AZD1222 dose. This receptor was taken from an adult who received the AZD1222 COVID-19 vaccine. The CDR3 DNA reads TGTGCCAGCAGTCCATCCGGGACTAGGACATACAATGAGCAGTTCTTC. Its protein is CASSPSGTRTYNEQFF.